Following are 27 T cell receptor beta chains from one sample sequenced in a study of early T cells in non-severe SARS-CoV-2 infection. MiXCR, run by TCRdb on the 5' RACE reads, gives a single entry per CDR3 protein. Here the sample spans some 71,000 distinct CDR3 sequences, roughly a tenth being singletons. Sequencing was performed on whole blood. All receptors derive from an adult who was a healthcare worker with PCR-confirmed SARS-CoV-2 infection or an uninfected control (not recorded which).

This clonotype occurred a few times. The chain joins TRBV5-1 to TRBJ1-1; a weak D match, TRBD1 (5 bases). Germline V gives CDR1 SGHRS, CDR2 YFSETQ. CDR3 size: 14 residues. V was cut by 4 bases and J by 1 base, with 11 bases left in between. CDR3 region: CASSQATGNTEAFF. In DNA, the CDR3 is TGCGCCAGCAGCCAAGCAACAGGGAACACTGAAGCTTTCTTT.

This CDR3 is CSVERGGDTQYF. DNA for the CDR3: TGCAGCGTTGAACGCGGGGGAGATACGCAGTATTTT. The rearrangement uses TRBV29-1 and TRBJ2-3; TRBD2 aligns across 7 bases. The CDR3 consists of 12 residues. V shed 2 bases, J shed 5 bases, and the junction held 1 base outside the gene matches. From germline, CDR1 is SQVTM and CDR2 ANQGSEA.

Many counts were recorded for this clonotype. The rearrangement uses TRBV7-2 and TRBJ2-3, with TRBD2 matching over 8 bases. Germline-derived CDR1 and CDR2 are SGHTA and FQGNSA. CDR3 length: 14 amino acids. Trimming took 5 bases from V and 5 from J; bases not matched to a gene: 6. The CDR3 loop reads CASSPSGRQDTQYF. The CDR3, as DNA: TGTGCCAGCAGCCCGAGCGGGAGACAAGATACGCAGTATTTT.

This clonotype was observed many times. The V and J genes are TRBV2 and TRBJ2-3; tentatively, D is TRBD1 (6 bases). This CDR3 has 15 residues. V lost 0 bases and J lost 3, with 10 bases in between. CDR1 and CDR2 from the germline V gene are SNHLY and FYNNEI. The CDR3 sequence is CASSEARQGTDTQYF. In nucleotides, the CDR3 is TGTGCCAGCAGTGAAGCGAGGCAGGGGACAGATACGCAGTATTTT.

This clonotype showed up just a few times. The chain carries TRBV7-2 and TRBJ2-4; a weak D match, TRBD2 (6 bases). The V and J ends lost 5 bases and 4 bases respectively, with 12 bases between them. This CDR3 region has 14 residues. In germline, CDR1 is SGHTA, CDR2 FQGNSA. The CDR3 region has the DNA TGTGCCAGCAGCGCGGGACCGCGTAAAAACATTCAGTACTTC. Its protein is CASSAGPRKNIQYF. The full variable domain, completed using reference TRBV7-2 and TRBJ2-4, is GAGVSQSPSNKVTEKGKDVELRCDPISGHTALYWYRQSLGQGLEFLIYFQGNSAPDKSGLPSDRFSAERTGGSVSTLTIQRTQQEDSAVYLCASSAGPRKNIQYFGAGTRLSVL.

In its sample, this clonotype was seen a few times. This sequence joins TRBV3-1 and TRBJ1-1, with 8 bases matching TRBD1. The CDR3 consists of 13 residues. V lost 7 bases to trimming and J lost 10 bases; unmatched junction nucleotides: 11. Germline V CDR1 and CDR2: LGHDT, YNNKEL (reference sequence). The CDR3 here is CASTGTGPIGAFF. CDR3 sequence (DNA): TGTGCCAGCACCGGGACAGGACCTATAGGAGCTTTCTTT.

Many counts were recorded for this clonotype. The chain recombines TRBV7-3 with TRBJ1-1; D remains unclear. The ends were cut back, 8 bases at V and 0 bases at J, with 7 bases in the middle. The CDR3 extends over 12 amino acids. Per the germline V gene, CDR1 is SGHTA and CDR2 is FQGTGA. The CDR3 is CASPAMNTEAFF. The DNA for the CDR3 is TGTGCCAGCCCAGCTATGAACACTGAAGCTTTCTTT.

Many counts were recorded for this clonotype. V and J are TRBV10-3 and TRBJ2-5; D ambiguous. Deletions cut 0 bases from V and 4 bases from J, with 6 bases between. This CDR3 is 13 amino acids long. Germline V gene data show CDR1 as ENHRY and CDR2 as SYGVKD. DNA of the CDR3: TGTGCCATCAGTGAGTCTAACGTAGAGACCCAGTACTTC. Its translation: CAISESNVETQYF.

This clonotype has just a few counts. The chain carries TRBV5-4 and TRBJ2-7, with TRBD1 matching 9 bases. The CDR3 contains 14 residues. The trim removed 3 bases at V and 3 bases at J, leaving 4 bases unmatched. Germline-derived CDR1 and CDR2 are SGHNT and YYREEE (reference sequence). CDR3 sequence reads: CASSSGDRDYEQYF. For the CDR3, the DNA is TGTGCCAGCAGCTCCGGGGACAGGGACTACGAGCAGTACTTC.

The rearrangement joins TRBV27 to TRBJ1-1; D gene uncertain. This CDR3 is built from 15 residues. Germline CDR1 MNHEY, CDR2 SMNVEV (reference sequence). Trimming cost V 3 bases and J 0 bases, with 11 bases left between them. Here the CDR3 reads CASSFSPAVNTEAFF. As DNA, the CDR3 is TGTGCCAGCAGTTTTTCCCCAGCGGTGAACACTGAAGCTTTCTTT.

The V gene is TRBV6-5, the J gene TRBJ1-2; D gene uncertain. Looked up from germline, CDR1 is MNHEY and CDR2 is SVGAGI. CDR3 length: 16 residues. V lost 0 bases, J lost 5 bases, and 16 bases lay in between. In DNA form, the CDR3 reads TGTGCCAGCAGTTACTCGTGGAACCCAAGGGAATATGGCTACACCTTC. It translates to CASSYSWNPREYGYTF.

This clonotype showed up just a few times. The chain uses TRBV29-1 and TRBJ2-7, with 12 bases fitting TRBD2. Trimming removed 4 bases from V and 1 base from J; junction bases left unmatched: 2. Germline V gene lookup returns CDR1 SQVTM and CDR2 ANQGSEA. The length of the CDR3 is 14 residues. The CDR3, as DNA: TGCAGCGTTGGGGGACTAGCGGGTTCCTACGAGCAGTACTTC. It is translated as CSVGGLAGSYEQYF.

This chain uses TRBV24-1 with TRBJ1-6; D not resolved. CDR3 length: 13 amino acids. V was pared by 0 bases and J by 5 bases, with 1 base between. Per germline, CDR1 KGHDR and CDR2 SFDVKD. CDR3 protein: CATSDLNNSPLHF. The CDR3 DNA reads TGTGCCACCAGTGATTTGAATAATTCACCCCTCCACTTT.

This clonotype was recorded many times. This chain joins TRBV15 and TRBJ2-3, with 8 bases that match TRBD1. Germline V gives CDR1 LNHNV, CDR2 YYDKDF (reference sequence). The trim removed 0 bases at V and 1 base at J, leaving 3 bases unmatched. The CDR3 has 16 residues. The DNA for the CDR3 is TGTGCCACCAGCAGAGACAGGGGGCCGGGCACAGATACGCAGTATTTT. This gives the protein CATSRDRGPGTDTQYF. Complete variable domain (other parts from reference TRBV15 and TRBJ2-3): DAMVIQNPRYQVTQFGKPVTLSCSQTLNHNVMYWYQQKSSQAPKLLFHYYDKDFNNEADTPDNFQSRRPNTSFCFLDIRSPGLGDTAMYLCATSRDRGPGTDTQYFGPGTRLTVL.

This sequence joins TRBV24-1 and TRBJ1-1; D is possibly TRBD1 (6 bases). The CDR3 spans 13 residues. The germline V gene encodes CDR1 KGHDR and CDR2 SFDVKD. The V gene lost 4 bases and the J gene lost 4 bases, with 9 bases spanning the gap. The CDR3 DNA is TGTGCCACCAGTGAGAGGGGGTTCACTGAAGCTTTCTTT. This codes for CATSERGFTEAFF.

This clonotype turned up a few times. The chain uses TRBV20-1 and TRBJ1-1; 11 bases are shared with TRBD1. CDR3 length: 16 residues. Germline lookup yields CDR1 DFQATT and CDR2 SNEGSKA (reference sequence). V was clipped by 1 base and J by 0 bases; unmatched bases: 4. As DNA, the CDR3 is TGCAGTGCTAGAGGGGACAGGGGGATTTTGAACACTGAAGCTTTCTTT. It is translated as CSARGDRGILNTEAFF.

The gene calls are TRBV19 and TRBJ1-2; TRBD1 matches at 7 bases. The CDR3 is 13 amino acids. Germline-derived CDR1 and CDR2 are LNHDA and SQIVND (reference sequence). The V gene end was trimmed by 7 bases and the J gene end by 4 bases; junction bases not matched to a gene: 6. The CDR3 protein is CASKSRDSYGYTF. CDR3 sequence (DNA): TGTGCCAGTAAATCGCGGGACAGCTATGGCTACACCTTC.

This clonotype has a count of ten or more. The V call is TRBV27, the J call TRBJ2-1; 14 bases are shared with TRBD2. Germline V CDR1 and CDR2: MNHEY, SMNVEV (reference sequence). The CDR3 loop spans 16 amino acids. The ends lost 3 bases at V and 7 bases at J; junction bases unmatched: 5. As DNA, the CDR3 is TGTGCCAGCAGTTTCGGGACTAGCGGGAGTGGGAATGAGCAGTTCTTC. Encoded protein: CASSFGTSGSGNEQFF.

This clonotype was detected many times. The chain carries TRBV18 and TRBJ2-3, with a tentative D call TRBD2 (6 bases). The V gene lost 3 bases and the J gene lost 0 bases, with 13 bases spanning the gap. CDR3 size: 16 residues. The V gene's germline CDR1 is KGHSH and CDR2 LQKENI. The CDR3 sequence is CASSPLTGTSTDTQYF. The DNA for the CDR3 is TGTGCCAGCTCACCCCTTACGGGGACTAGCACAGATACGCAGTATTTT.

The chain carries TRBV28 and TRBJ2-7; possibly TRBD1 for D (6 bases). The germline CDR1 and CDR2 sequences are MDHEN and SYDVKM. V was clipped by 6 bases and J by 6 bases, with 12 bases between them. CDR3 length: 12 amino acids. The CDR3 sequence: CASSKGVGEQYF. The CDR3 DNA reads as TGTGCCAGCAGCAAGGGGGTAGGCGAGCAGTACTTC.

This clonotype was detected only once. It may be a read error: a sequence one base away is much more abundant. The chain combines TRBV2 with TRBJ1-6; no firm D call. Germline assignment: CDR1 SNHLY and CDR2 FYNNEI. V shed 4 bases and J shed 6 bases, with 7 bases lying between them. The CDR3 runs to 13 residues. The CDR3 here is CASSAQSNSPLHF. The CDR3 DNA follows: TGTGCCAGCAGTGCACAGTCTAATTCACCCCTCCACTTT.

The chain couples TRBV6-1 to TRBJ1-2, with unresolved D. The V and J ends lost 7 bases and 1 base respectively, with 7 bases between them. Germline V gene data show CDR1 as MNHNS and CDR2 as SASEGT. The CDR3 runs to 12 residues. The CDR3 DNA reads as TGTGCCAGCATTACCGATAACTATGGCTACACCTTC. It translates to CASITDNYGYTF.

This clonotype showed up just a few times. The J gene is TRBJ2-7, the V gene TRBV7-2, with D unclear. The length of the CDR3 is 14 residues. Germline V lookup: CDR1 SGHTA, CDR2 FQGNSA. The V and J ends lost 1 base and 0 bases respectively, with 7 bases between them. This chain's CDR3 is CASSLDLSSYEQYF. The CDR3 nucleotides read TGTGCCAGCAGCTTAGACCTTAGCTCCTACGAGCAGTACTTC.

This clonotype has ten or more counts. The V and J genes are TRBV19 and TRBJ2-1, with TRBD1 matching 9 bases. The CDR3 has 14 residues. CDR1 LNHDA and CDR2 SQIVND come from the germline V gene (reference sequence). V dropped 5 bases and J dropped 6; count of bases not matched to a gene: 5. The CDR3 DNA reads TGTGCCAGTAGTTCCGGGACAGGGACCAATGAGCAGTTCTTC. Its translation: CASSSGTGTNEQFF.

This clonotype was seen only a few times. The chain links TRBV7-8 to TRBJ2-2; tentative D call: TRBD2 (6 bases). The CDR3 totals 17 residues. The germline V and J ends were trimmed by 1 base and 6 bases, with 18 bases remaining between them. The germline V gene has CDR1 SGHVS and CDR2 FQNEAQ. The CDR3 coding sequence is TGTGCCAGCAGCTTAGTTCGTCCCGGGAGTAACTCCGGGGAGCTGTTTTTT. It translates to CASSLVRPGSNSGELFF. Looking up the rest from reference TRBV7-8 and TRBJ2-2 gives the full variable domain: GAGVSQSPRYKVAKRGQDVALRCDPISGHVSLFWYQQALGQGPEFLTYFQNEAQLDKSGLPSDRFFAERPEGSVSTLKIQRTQQEDSAVYLCASSLVRPGSNSGELFFGEGSRLTVL.

This clonotype was observed many times. This chain joins TRBV12-3 or TRBV12-4 and TRBJ2-1, with TRBD2 as a possible D gene (5 bases). The CDR3 has 15 amino acids. V was shortened by 0 bases and J by 10 bases, with 16 bases between the two germline ends. The CDR3 protein is CASSLATLLTREQFF. The CDR3 nucleotides read TGTGCCAGCAGTTTAGCTACGTTACTTACTAGGGAGCAGTTCTTC.

This clonotype was seen a handful of times. This chain connects TRBV11-2 to TRBJ2-1; D unresolved. Germline CDR1 SGHAT, CDR2 FQNNGV. CDR3 size: 12 residues. V was clipped by 1 base and J by 7 bases, with 5 bases between them. This CDR3 reads CASSLGANEQFF. CDR3 nucleotides: TGTGCCAGCAGCTTAGGGGCTAATGAGCAGTTCTTC. Full variable domain (rest looked up from reference TRBV11-2 and TRBJ2-1): EAGVAQSPRYKIIEKRQSVAFWCNPISGHATLYWYQQILGQGPKLLIQFQNNGVVDDSQLPKDRFSAERLKGVDSTLKIQPAKLEDSAVYLCASSLGANEQFFGPGTRLTVL.